This is a list of T cell receptor beta chains from one sample in a study of shared clonotypes between healthy human individuals. Method: immunoSEQ multiplex PCR; TCRdb's copy keeps in-frame clones and lacks some. Among about 680,000 clones listed, 72% were seen once. The specimen was memory CD4+ T cells sorted from blood. Every receptor here comes from a woman in her 30s in good health. The CDR3 runs from the conserved cysteine through the conserved F or W. Fields, in order: clone size, J gene, V gene, D gene, CDR3 protein, CDR3 DNA. A D gene is named only where the DNA matches it firmly. Clone sizes are given selectively: once, few, many, or a class where the clone is expanded.

few TRBJ1-4 TRBV6-4 . CASTRINEKLFF TGTGCCAGCACGCGAATTAATGAAAAACTGTTTTTT
. TRBJ2-2 TRBV18 TRBD2 CASSTTSDTGELFF TGTGCCAGCTCAACGACTAGCGACACCGGGGAGCTGTTTTTT
once TRBJ2-7 TRBV5-1 . CASSLQVGYEQYF TGCGCCAGCAGCTTACAGGTGGGCTACGAGCAGTACTTC
. TRBJ2-4 TRBV2 . CASSEPPGSVHF TGTGCCAGCAGTGAACCTCCGGGGAGCGTGCACTTC
. TRBJ2-3 TRBV9 TRBD2 CASSVGGTSGSEDTQYF TGTGCCAGCAGCGTAGGAGGTACTAGCGGGAGTGAGGATACGCAGTATTTT
. TRBJ2-1 TRBV5-1 . CASSLQDDNEQFF TGCGCCAGCAGCTTGCAGGATGACAATGAGCAGTTCTTC
. TRBJ2-3 TRBV5-4 . CASSPGGRTDTQYF TGTGCCAGCAGTCCAGGAGGGAGGACAGATACGCAGTATTTT
. TRBJ1-1 TRBV5-4 . CASSFGLKATEAFF TGTGCCAGCAGCTTCGGGCTAAAGGCAACTGAAGCTTTCTTT
. TRBJ2-3 TRBV4-1 TRBD1 CASSFRPGQGGSDTQYF TGCGCCAGCAGCTTCAGACCGGGACAGGGGGGTTCGGATACGCAGTATTTT
few TRBJ2-7 TRBV2 . CASSDSRGVYEQYF TGTGCCAGCAGTGATTCAAGGGGGGTCTACGAGCAGTACTTC
. TRBJ2-1 TRBV15 . CATAQQGVSSYNEQFF TGTGCCACAGCCCAACAGGGAGTGAGCTCCTACAATGAGCAGTTCTTC
few TRBJ2-6 TRBV2 . CASSERSGANVLTF TGTGCCAGCAGTGAACGCTCTGGGGCCAACGTCCTGACTTTC
. TRBJ2-7 TRBV28 . CASSFSPYEQYF TGTGCCAGCAGTTTCTCCCCCTACGAGCAGTACTTC
. TRBJ2-5 TRBV29-1 . CSVGQETQYF TGCAGCGTTGGGCAAGAGACCCAGTACTTC
once TRBJ1-1 TRBV11-1 . CASSLGSGLETEAFF TGTGCCAGCAGCTTAGGTTCAGGTCTGGAGACTGAAGCTTTCTTT
. TRBJ1-3 TRBV6-1 TRBD1 CASSRQGVSGNTIYF TGTGCCAGCAGCCGACAGGGGGTCTCTGGAAACACCATATATTTT